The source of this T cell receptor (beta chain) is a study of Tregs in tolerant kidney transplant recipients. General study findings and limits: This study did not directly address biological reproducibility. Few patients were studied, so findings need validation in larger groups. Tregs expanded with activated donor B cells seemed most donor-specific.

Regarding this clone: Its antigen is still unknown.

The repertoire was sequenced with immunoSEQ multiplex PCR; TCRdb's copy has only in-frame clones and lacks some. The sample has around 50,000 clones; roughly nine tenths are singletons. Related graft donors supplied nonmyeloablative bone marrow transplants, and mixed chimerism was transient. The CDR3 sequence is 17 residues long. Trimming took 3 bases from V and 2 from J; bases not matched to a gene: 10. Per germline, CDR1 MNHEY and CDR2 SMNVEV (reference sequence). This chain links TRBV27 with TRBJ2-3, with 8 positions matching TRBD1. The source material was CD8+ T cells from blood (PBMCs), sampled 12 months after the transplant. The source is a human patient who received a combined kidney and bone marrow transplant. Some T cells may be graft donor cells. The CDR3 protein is CASSFILGTGATDTQYF. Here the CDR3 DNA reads TGTGCCAGCAGTTTTATTCTCGGGACAGGAGCCACAGATACGCAGTATTTT.